This T cell receptor beta chain was identified in a study of blood T cell repertoires in COVID-19. Background on the study: COVID-19 samples collected from the United States, Italy and Spain covered acute and convalescent phases.

This clone was observed a handful of times. Per the germline V gene, CDR1 is LGHDT and CDR2 is YNNKEL (reference sequence). The CDR3 is 18 amino acids. V gave up 0 bases and J gave up 0 bases; unmatched junction bases: 5. Authors' analysis steps: For nucleated cells, counts were estimated from reference gene primer amplification. Assay: immunoSEQ multiplex PCR; the TCRdb copy retains only in-frame clones and omits some. V, J and clone size were drawn from that table, and D and trimming were deduced from the DNA. The profile shows fewer than 150,000 clones, about four fifths of them singletons. This rearrangement joins TRBV3-1 (or the pseudogene TRBV3-2) to TRBJ2-5; 12 bases map to TRBD2. This receptor was identified in a woman aged 25 to 45 who had recovered from COVID-19. Sequencing was carried out using peripheral blood. The CDR3 reads CASSQDSSGRAYQETQYF. The CDR3 bases are TGTGCCAGCAGCCAAGATTCTAGCGGGAGGGCCTACCAAGAGACCCAGTACTTC.